Presented here are 14 T cell receptor beta chains from one specimen sequenced in a study of Graves' ophthalmopathy and Graves' hyperthyroidism. As the template, RNA transcripts were used to amplify TCR beta CDR3 regions. The workflow started with a first-round RT-PCR run with HTBI primers and then moved on to a second-round multiplex PCR. TCRdb reprocessed the multiplex PCR reads via MiXCR and lists one record per CDR3 protein. The sample lists some 520,000 distinct CDR3 sequences, roughly an eighth occurring once. The source material was blood. The receptors shown here come from a woman younger than 45 with Graves' ophthalmopathy.

This clonotype was seen many times. J is TRBJ1-1 and V is TRBV7-2, with 10 nucleotides matching TRBD1. This CDR3 has 14 amino acids. Germline CDR1 and CDR2: SGHTA and FQGNSA. With 3 bases clipped from V and 5 bases from J, the junction kept 3 bases outside the gene matches. CDR3 sequence: CASSFDRGLTEAFF. The CDR3 DNA sequence: TGTGCCAGCAGCTTCGACAGGGGGCTTACTGAAGCTTTCTTT.

This clonotype was observed many times. This chain's CDR3 is CASSGGGSGAYTEAFF. The CDR3 DNA reads as TGTGCCAGCAGTGGAGGCGGATCCGGGGCGTATACTGAAGCTTTCTTT. V is TRBV2 and J is TRBJ1-1; D is possibly TRBD1 (5 bases). V lost 4 bases and J lost 5, with 20 bases in between. CDR3 length: 16 amino acids. Germline CDR1 reads SNHLY; CDR2 reads FYNNEI.

The chain joins TRBV28 to TRBJ1-1; D remains ambiguous. Looked up from germline, CDR1 is MDHEN and CDR2 is SYDVKM. This CDR3 is built from 8 residues. V lost 8 bases, J lost 8 bases, and 3 bases lay in between. The DNA for the CDR3 is TGTGCCAGCCTCGAAGCTTTCTTT. Translation gives CASLEAFF.

This clonotype was observed a few times. The chain links TRBV4-1 to TRBJ1-2; 7 nucleotides match TRBD1. The CDR3 sequence is 17 residues long. Germline assignment: CDR1 MGHRA and CDR2 YSYEKL. V gave up 3 bases and J gave up 3 bases; unmatched junction bases: 13. The chain's CDR3 is CASSHPLTGRSDYGYTF. In DNA form, the CDR3 reads TGCGCCAGCAGCCACCCGTTGACAGGGAGAAGTGACTATGGCTACACCTTC.

V and J are TRBV6-1 and TRBJ1-1; D gene uncertain. Germline V gene lookup returns CDR1 MNHNS and CDR2 SASEGT. CDR3 size: 14 residues. V gave up 8 bases and J gave up 4 bases, with 17 bases separating them. CDR3 in DNA: TGTGCCAGCGACCCGGGGAGCGGGGTCACTGAAGCTTTCTTT. This sequence encodes CASDPGSGVTEAFF.

This clonotype showed up many times. This may come from a read error, since a much larger clone is one base off. The chain combines TRBV7-2 with TRBJ1-1; no clear D. This CDR3 is 14 amino acids long. V was trimmed by 0 bases and J by 0 bases, leaving 5 bases between them. Looked up from germline, CDR1 is SGHTA and CDR2 is FQGNSA. The CDR3 DNA reads as TGTGCCAGCAGCTTAGCGCGGGTGAACACTGAAGCTTTCTTT. Its protein is CASSLARVNTEAFF.

Note on this clonotype: One base away lies a much larger clone, so this may be a sequencing read error. This chain joins TRBV28 and TRBJ2-5; 9 nucleotides line up with TRBD2. The CDR3 covers 14 residues. Germline V lookup: CDR1 MDHEN, CDR2 SYDVKM. The CDR3 loop reads CVSSSSGRSETQYF. In nucleotides, the CDR3 is TGTGTCAGCAGTTCCAGCGGGAGGAGTGAGACCCAGTACTTC.

This clonotype was counted ten times or more. The V call is TRBV27, the J call TRBJ1-1; TRBD1 matches 9 bases. Germline CDR1 reads MNHEY; CDR2 reads SMNVEV (reference sequence). The length of the CDR3 is 17 residues. J was trimmed by 0 bases and V by 6 bases; bases with no gene match: 11. DNA for the CDR3: TGTGCCAGCAGGGGGGGACAGGGTGTCCGCATGAACACTGAAGCTTTCTTT. It encodes CASRGGQGVRMNTEAFF.

This clonotype was picked up many times. The chain combines TRBV29-1 with TRBJ2-7; a possible D gene is TRBD1 (6 bases). This CDR3 is built from 14 residues. Germline V gives CDR1 SQVTM, CDR2 ANQGSEA. Trimming pared 2 bases from V and 6 bases from J, leaving 17 bases between. CDR3 amino acids: CSVEKGGGLSEQYF. As DNA, the CDR3 is TGCAGCGTTGAAAAAGGGGGTGGACTCTCCGAGCAGTACTTC.

This clonotype was detected a few times. The genes are TRBV5-1 and TRBJ2-5, with D perhaps TRBD2 (5 bases). The germline gives CDR1 SGHRS, CDR2 YFSETQ. V shed 4 bases and J shed 5 bases, with 12 bases lying between them. The CDR3 sequence is 13 residues long. CDR3 bases: TGCGCCAGCAGCCCTCGCGGGTACGAGACCCAGTACTTC. Protein sequence: CASSPRGYETQYF.

This clonotype has a count of ten or more. The genes are TRBV29-1 and TRBJ1-2; D is uncertain. The CDR3 length is 12 residues. V lost 4 bases to trimming and J lost 4 bases, with 10 bases between them. Germline assignment: CDR1 SQVTM and CDR2 ANQGSEA. CDR3 sequence reads: CSVGDDFYGYTF. In nucleotides, the CDR3 is TGCAGCGTTGGTGATGACTTCTATGGCTACACCTTC.

This clonotype was recorded at least ten times. This chain uses TRBV30 with TRBJ1-6; TRBD1 is a possible D gene (5 bases). This CDR3 comprises 18 residues. V was shortened by 3 bases and J by 0 bases, with 18 bases between the two germline ends. CDR1 and CDR2 from the germline V gene are GTSNPN and SVGIG (reference sequence). The DNA for the CDR3 is TGTGCCTGGAGCTCTCCCAGGGCCCCTGGCTCCTATAATTCACCCCTCCACTTT. Encoded protein: CAWSSPRAPGSYNSPLHF.

The chain joins TRBV9 to TRBJ2-7; either TRBD1 or TRBD2 may fit D (5 bases each). With 0 bases removed from V and 3 bases from J, the gap between germline ends came to 10 bases. This CDR3 has 14 residues. CDR1 is SGDLS and CDR2 is YYNGEE in the germline V gene. CDR3 coding DNA: TGTGCCAGCAGCGTAGCGGGGACGGGCTACGAGCAGTACTTC. Amino acid sequence: CASSVAGTGYEQYF.

This clonotype came up many times. The rearrangement links TRBV7-9 to TRBJ2-7; tentatively, D is TRBD1 (5 bases). The V end was cut by 4 bases, the J end by 0 bases, with 13 bases between. CDR3 size: 15 residues. In germline, CDR1 is SEHNR, CDR2 FQNEAQ (reference sequence). The CDR3 here is CASSSWGGSSYEQYF. CDR3 coding DNA: TGTGCCAGCAGCTCATGGGGCGGTAGCTCCTACGAGCAGTACTTC.